This TCR beta chain was observed in a study of cytotoxic CD8 clonotypes in ibrutinib-treated CLL. Study conclusions and caveats: The study found clonality rose at ibrutinib response, then fell toward baseline at progression.

Sequencing used immunoSEQ multiplex PCR; TCRdb keeps in-frame clones, though not all of them. The sample lists about 44,000 clones; about 70% were seen once. This clone was seen only a few times. Its matching antigen is unknown. The germline V gene has CDR1 LNHNV and CDR2 YYDKDF (reference sequence). V was shortened by 8 bases and J by 3 bases, with 15 bases between the two germline ends. CDR3 length: 14 residues. Sequenced material: PBMCs, taken after 12 months of ibrutinib treatment. J is TRBJ2-3 and V is TRBV15; D call uncertain. The TCR sequence derives from a human donor with chronic lymphocytic leukemia. The CDR3 bases are TGTGCCACCCAATCTGAGGTTAGGACAGATACGCAGTATTTT. This gives the protein CATQSEVRTDTQYF.